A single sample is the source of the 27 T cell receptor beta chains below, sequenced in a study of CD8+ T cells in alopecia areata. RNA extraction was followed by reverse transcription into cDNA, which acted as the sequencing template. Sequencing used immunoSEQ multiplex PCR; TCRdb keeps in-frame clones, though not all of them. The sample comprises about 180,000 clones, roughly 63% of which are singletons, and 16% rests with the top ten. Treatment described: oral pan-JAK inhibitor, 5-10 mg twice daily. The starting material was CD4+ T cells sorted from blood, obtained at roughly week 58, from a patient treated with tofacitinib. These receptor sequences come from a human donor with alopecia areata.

CDR3 sequence reads: CSVEGEGDTQYF. The CDR3 DNA reads as TGCAGCGTTGAAGGTGAAGGGGATACGCAGTATTTT. This sequence joins TRBV29-1 and TRBJ2-3, with unresolved D. The V gene's germline CDR1 is SQVTM and CDR2 ANQGSEA. CDR3 length: 12 amino acids. The V gene lost 1 base and the J gene lost 6 bases, with 8 bases spanning the gap.

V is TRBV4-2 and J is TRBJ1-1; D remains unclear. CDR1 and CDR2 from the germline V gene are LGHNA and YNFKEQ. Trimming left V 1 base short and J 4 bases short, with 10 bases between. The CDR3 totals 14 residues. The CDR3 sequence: CASSQGGSGTEAFF. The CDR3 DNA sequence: TGTGCCAGCAGCCAAGGGGGTTCAGGCACTGAAGCTTTCTTT.

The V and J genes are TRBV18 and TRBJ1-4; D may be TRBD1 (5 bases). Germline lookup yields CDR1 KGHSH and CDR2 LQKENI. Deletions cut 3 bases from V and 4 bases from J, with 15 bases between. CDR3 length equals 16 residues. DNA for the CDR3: TGTGCCAGCTCACCCCTCCCAGGGACGGATAATGAAAAACTGTTTTTT. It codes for CASSPLPGTDNEKLFF.

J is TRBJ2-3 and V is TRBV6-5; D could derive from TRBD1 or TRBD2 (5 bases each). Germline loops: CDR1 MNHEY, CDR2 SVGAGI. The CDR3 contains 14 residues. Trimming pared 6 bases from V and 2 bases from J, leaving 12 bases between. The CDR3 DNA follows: TGTGCCAGCAGCCGGGACGACTCCACAGATACGCAGTATTTT. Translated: CASSRDDSTDTQYF.

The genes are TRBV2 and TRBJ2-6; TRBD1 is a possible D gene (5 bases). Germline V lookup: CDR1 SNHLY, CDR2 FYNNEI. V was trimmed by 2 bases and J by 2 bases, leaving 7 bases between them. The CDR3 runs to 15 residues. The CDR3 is CASSEIGAGANVLTF. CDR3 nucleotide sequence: TGTGCCAGCAGTGAAATAGGGGCTGGGGCCAACGTCCTGACTTTC.

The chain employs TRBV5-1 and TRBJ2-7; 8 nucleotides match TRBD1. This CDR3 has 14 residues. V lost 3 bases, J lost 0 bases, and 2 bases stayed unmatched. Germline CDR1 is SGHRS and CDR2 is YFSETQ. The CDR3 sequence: CASSSQGASYEQYF. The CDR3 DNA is TGCGCCAGCAGCTCGCAGGGGGCCTCCTACGAGCAGTACTTC.

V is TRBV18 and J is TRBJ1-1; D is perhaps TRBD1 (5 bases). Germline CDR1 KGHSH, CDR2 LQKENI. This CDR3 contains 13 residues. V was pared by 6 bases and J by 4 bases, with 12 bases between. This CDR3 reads CASSDLGVTEAFF. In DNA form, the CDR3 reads TGTGCCAGCTCCGATTTGGGGGTCACTGAAGCTTTCTTT.

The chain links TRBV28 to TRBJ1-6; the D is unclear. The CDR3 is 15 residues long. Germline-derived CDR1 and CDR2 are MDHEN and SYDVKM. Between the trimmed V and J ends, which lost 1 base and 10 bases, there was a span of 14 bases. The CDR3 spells CASSLSPSWRSPLHF. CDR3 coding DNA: TGTGCCAGCAGTTTATCCCCCTCTTGGCGATCACCCCTCCACTTT.

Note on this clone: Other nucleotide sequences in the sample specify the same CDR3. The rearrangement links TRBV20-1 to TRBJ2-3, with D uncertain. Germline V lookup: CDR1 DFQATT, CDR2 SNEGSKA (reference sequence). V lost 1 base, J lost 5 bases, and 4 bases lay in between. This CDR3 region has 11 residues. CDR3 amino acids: CSARGGDTQYF. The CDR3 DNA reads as TGCAGTGCTAGAGGTGGAGATACGCAGTATTTT.

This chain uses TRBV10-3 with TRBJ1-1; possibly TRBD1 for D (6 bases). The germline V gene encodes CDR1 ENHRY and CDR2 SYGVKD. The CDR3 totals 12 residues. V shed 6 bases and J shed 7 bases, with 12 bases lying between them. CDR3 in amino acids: CAIRNRVNEAFF. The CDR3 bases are TGTGCCATCAGGAACAGGGTAAATGAAGCTTTCTTT.

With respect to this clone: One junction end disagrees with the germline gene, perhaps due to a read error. The CDR3 loop reads CASSAGRPSDNEQFF. CDR3 sequence (DNA): TGTGCCAGCAGCGCCGGGAGACCCTCCGACAATGAGCAGTTCTTC. V and J are TRBV9 and TRBJ2-1; D is possibly TRBD2 (6 bases). The CDR3 length is 15 residues. Germline CDR1 and CDR2: SGDLS and YYNGEE.

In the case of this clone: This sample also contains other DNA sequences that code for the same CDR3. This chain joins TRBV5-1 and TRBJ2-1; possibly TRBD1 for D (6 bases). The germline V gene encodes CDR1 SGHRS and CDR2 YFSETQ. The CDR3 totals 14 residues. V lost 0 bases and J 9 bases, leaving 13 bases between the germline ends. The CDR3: CASSLDRAGGEQFF. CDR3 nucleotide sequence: TGCGCCAGCAGCTTGGACAGGGCTGGGGGTGAGCAGTTCTTC.

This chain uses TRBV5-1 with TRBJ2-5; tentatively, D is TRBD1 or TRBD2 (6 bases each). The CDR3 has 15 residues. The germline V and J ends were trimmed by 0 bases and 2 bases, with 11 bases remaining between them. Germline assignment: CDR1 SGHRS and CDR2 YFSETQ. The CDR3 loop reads CASSLDGGRQETQYF. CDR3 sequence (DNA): TGCGCCAGCAGCTTGGACGGGGGCCGTCAAGAGACCCAGTACTTC.

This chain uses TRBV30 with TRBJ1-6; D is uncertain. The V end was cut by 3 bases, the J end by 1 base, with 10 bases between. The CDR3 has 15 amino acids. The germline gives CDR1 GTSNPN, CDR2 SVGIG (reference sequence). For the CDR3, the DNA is TGTGCCTGGAGCCCCCCGGGATCCTATAATTCACCCCTCCACTTT. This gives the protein CAWSPPGSYNSPLHF.

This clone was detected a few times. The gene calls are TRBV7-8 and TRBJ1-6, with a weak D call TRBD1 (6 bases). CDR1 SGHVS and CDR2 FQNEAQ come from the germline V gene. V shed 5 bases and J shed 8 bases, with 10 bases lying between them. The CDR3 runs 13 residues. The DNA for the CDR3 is TGTGCCAGCAGCACGGAGGGGGATTCACCCCTCCACTTT. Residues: CASSTEGDSPLHF.

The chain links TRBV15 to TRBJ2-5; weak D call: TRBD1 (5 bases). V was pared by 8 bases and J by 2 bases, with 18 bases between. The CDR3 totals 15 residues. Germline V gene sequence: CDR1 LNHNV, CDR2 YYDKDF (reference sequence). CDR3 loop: CATGRQVGVQETQYF. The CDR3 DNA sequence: TGTGCCACCGGGCGGCAGGTAGGGGTGCAAGAGACCCAGTACTTC.

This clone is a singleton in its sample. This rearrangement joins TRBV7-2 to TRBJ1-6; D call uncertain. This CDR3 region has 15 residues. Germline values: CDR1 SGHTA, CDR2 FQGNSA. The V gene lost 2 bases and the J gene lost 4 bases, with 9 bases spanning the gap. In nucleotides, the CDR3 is TGTGCCAGCAGCTTATTAAATGGGTATAATTCACCCCTCCACTTT. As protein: CASSLLNGYNSPLHF.

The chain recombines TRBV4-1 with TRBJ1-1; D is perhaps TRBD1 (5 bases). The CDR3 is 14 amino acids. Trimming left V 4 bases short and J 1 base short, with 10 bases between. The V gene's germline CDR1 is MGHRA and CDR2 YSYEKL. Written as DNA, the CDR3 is TGCGCCAGCAGCCCCGTCGGGGGGAACACTGAAGCTTTCTTT. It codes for CASSPVGGNTEAFF.

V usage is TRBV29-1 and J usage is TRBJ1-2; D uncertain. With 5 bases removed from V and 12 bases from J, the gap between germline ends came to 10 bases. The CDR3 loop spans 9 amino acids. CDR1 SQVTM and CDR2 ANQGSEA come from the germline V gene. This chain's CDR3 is CSVSPSHTF. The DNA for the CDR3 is TGCAGCGTTTCACCCTCGCACACCTTC.

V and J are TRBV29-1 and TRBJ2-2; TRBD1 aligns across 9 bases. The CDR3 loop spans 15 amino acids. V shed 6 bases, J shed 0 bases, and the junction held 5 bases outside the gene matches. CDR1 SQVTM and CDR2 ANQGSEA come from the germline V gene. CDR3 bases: TGCAGCGTCAAAAGGACAGGGGCGAACACCGGGGAGCTGTTTTTT. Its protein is CSVKRTGANTGELFF.

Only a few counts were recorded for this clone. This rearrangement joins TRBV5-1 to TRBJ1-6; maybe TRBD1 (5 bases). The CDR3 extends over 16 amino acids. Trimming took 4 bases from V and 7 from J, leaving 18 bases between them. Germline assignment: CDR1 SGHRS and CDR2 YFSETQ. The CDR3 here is CASSHNSRVDNSPLHF. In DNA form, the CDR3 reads TGCGCCAGCAGCCACAACTCCAGGGTCGACAATTCACCCCTCCACTTT.

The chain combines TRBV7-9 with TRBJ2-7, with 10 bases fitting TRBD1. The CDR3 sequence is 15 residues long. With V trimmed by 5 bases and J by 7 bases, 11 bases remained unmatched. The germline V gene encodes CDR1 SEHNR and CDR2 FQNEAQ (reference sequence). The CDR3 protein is CASSQRDRGRGEQYF. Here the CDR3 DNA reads TGTGCCAGCAGCCAAAGGGACAGGGGCCGGGGAGAGCAGTACTTC.

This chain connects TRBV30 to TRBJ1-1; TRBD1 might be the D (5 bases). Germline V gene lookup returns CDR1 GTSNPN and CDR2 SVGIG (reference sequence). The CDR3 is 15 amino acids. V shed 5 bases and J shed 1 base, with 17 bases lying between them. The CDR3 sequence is CAWVLVGGANTEAFF. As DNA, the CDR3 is TGTGCCTGGGTCCTGGTGGGGGGAGCGAACACTGAAGCTTTCTTT.

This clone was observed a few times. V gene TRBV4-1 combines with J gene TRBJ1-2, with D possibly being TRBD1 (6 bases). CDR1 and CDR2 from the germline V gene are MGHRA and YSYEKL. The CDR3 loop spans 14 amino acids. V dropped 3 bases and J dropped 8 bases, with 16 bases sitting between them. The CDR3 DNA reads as TGCGCCAGCAGCCAGCCCGGGGACAAGCGGGGCTACACCTTC. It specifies CASSQPGDKRGYTF.

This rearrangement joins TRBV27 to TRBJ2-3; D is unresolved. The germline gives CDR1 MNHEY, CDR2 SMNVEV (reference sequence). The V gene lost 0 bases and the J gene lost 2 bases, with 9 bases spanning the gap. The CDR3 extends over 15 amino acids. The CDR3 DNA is TGTGCCAGCAGTTTATCCCGCGCCATCACAGATACGCAGTATTTT. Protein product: CASSLSRAITDTQYF.

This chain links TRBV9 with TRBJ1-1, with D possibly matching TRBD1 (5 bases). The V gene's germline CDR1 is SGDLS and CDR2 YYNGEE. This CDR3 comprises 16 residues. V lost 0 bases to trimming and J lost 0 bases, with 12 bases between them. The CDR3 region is CASSVAPGLLNTEAFF. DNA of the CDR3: TGTGCCAGCAGCGTAGCCCCAGGGTTGTTGAACACTGAAGCTTTCTTT.

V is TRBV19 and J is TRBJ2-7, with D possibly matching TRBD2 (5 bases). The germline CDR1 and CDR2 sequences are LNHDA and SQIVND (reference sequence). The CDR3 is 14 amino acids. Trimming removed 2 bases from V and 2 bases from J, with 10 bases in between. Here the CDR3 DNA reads TGTGCCAGTAGTATATCCCCCGGGGCCTACGAGCAGTACTTC. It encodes CASSISPGAYEQYF.